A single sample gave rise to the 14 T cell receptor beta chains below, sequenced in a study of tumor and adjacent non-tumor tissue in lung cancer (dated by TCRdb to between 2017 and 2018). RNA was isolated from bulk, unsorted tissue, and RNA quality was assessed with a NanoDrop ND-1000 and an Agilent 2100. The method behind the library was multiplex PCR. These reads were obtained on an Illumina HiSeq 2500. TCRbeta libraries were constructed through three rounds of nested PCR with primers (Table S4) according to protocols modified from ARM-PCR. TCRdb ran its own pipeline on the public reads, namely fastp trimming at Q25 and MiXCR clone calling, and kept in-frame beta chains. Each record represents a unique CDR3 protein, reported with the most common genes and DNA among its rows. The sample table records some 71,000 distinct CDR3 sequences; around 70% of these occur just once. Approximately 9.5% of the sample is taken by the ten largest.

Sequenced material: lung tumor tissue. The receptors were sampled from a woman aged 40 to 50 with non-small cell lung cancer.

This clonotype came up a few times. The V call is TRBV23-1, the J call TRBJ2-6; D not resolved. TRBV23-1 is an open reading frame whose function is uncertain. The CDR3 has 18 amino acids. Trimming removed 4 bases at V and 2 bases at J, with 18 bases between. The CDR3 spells CASSPERYCSTGANVLTF. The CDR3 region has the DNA TGCGCCAGCAGTCCGGAGAGGTACTGTAGTACTGGGGCCAACGTCCTGACTTTC.

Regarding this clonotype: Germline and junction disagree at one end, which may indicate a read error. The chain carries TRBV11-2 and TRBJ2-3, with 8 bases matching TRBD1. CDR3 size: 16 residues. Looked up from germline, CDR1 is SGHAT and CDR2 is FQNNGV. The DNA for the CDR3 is TGTGCCGGCAACTTAGATCAGGGGGCCCCGACAGATACGCAATATTTT. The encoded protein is CAGNLDQGAPTDTQYF.

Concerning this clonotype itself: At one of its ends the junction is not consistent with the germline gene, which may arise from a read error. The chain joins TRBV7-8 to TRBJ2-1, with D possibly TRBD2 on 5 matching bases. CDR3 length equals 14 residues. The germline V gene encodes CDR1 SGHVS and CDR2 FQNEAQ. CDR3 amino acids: CASSLVGDAWEQFF. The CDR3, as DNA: TGTGCCAGCAGTTTAGTCGGGGATGCGTGGGAGCAGTTCTTC.

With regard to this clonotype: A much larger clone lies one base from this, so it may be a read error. The CDR3 spells CASSLAGQNSGYTF. In nucleotides, the CDR3 is TGCGCCAGCAGCTTGGCCGGGCAGAACTCTGGCTACACCTTC. The genes are TRBV5-1 and TRBJ1-2; D unclear. The length of the CDR3 is 14 residues. Germline values: CDR1 SGHRS, CDR2 YFSETQ.

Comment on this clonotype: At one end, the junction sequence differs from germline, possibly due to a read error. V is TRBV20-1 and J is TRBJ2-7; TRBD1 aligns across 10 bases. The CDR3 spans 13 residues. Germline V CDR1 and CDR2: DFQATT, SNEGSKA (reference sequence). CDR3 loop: CNAHGTGAYEQYF. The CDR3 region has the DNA TGCAATGCTCACGGGACAGGGGCCTACGAGCAGTACTTC.

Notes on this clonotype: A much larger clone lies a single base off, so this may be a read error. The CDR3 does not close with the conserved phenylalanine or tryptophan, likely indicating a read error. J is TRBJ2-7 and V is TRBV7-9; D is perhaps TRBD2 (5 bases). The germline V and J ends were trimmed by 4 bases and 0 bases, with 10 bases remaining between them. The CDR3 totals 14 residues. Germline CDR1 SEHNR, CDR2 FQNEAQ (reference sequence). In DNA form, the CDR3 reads TGTGCCAGCAGCTCCGGGGTTACCTCCTACGAGCAGTACTCC. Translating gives CASSSGVTSYEQYS.

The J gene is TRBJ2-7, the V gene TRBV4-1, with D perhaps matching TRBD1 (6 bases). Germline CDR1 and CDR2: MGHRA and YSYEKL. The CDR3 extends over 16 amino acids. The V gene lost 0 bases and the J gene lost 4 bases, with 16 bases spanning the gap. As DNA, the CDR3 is TGCGCCAGCAGCCAAGACTGGAGGACAGAGTGGTACGAGCAGTACTTC. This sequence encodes CASSQDWRTEWYEQYF.

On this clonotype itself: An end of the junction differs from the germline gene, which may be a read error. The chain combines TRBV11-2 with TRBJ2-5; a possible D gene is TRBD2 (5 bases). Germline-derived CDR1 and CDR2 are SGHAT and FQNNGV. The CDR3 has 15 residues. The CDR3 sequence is CASSLFAGIPETQYF. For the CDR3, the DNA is TGTGCCAGCAGCTTATTCGCCGGGATCCCCGAGACGCAGTACTTC.

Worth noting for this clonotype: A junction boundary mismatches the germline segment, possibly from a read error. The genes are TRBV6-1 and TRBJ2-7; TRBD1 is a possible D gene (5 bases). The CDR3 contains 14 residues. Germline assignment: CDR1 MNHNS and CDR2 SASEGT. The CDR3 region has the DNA TGTGCCGGCAGTAATTCACAGGTGTTTTACGAGCAGTACTTC. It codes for CAGSNSQVFYEQYF.

The CDR3 DNA sequence: TGTGCCAGCAGCGATCCGGGTCTAGCGGCCAACAATGAGCGATTCTTC. It translates to CASSDPGLAANNERFF. The V and J genes are TRBV11-3 and TRBJ2-1; 7 bases line up with TRBD2. CDR3 size: 16 residues. Trimming took 5 bases from V and 16 from J; bases not matched to a gene: 23. Germline V lookup: CDR1 SGHNT, CDR2 YENEEA. The complete variable domain, with remaining parts taken from reference TRBV11-3 and TRBJ2-1, reads EAGVVQSPRYKIIEKKQPVAFWCNPISGHNTLYWYLQNLGQGPELLIRYENEEAVDDSQLPKDRFSAERLKGVDSTLKIQPAELGDSAVYLCASSDPGLAANNERFFGPGTRLTVL.

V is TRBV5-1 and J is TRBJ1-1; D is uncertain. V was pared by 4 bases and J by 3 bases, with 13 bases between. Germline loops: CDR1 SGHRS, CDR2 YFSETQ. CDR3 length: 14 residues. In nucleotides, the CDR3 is TGCGCCAGCAGCCCTGCTGGGCGGTACACTGAAGCTTTCTTT. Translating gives CASSPAGRYTEAFF.

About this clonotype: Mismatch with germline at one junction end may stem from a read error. CDR3 nucleotides: TGCAGCGTACCGGGAGCGGGAACCTCCCTCAATGAGCAGCTCTTC. Its translation is CSVPGAGTSLNEQLF. The chain couples TRBV29-1 to TRBJ2-1, with 7 positions matching TRBD2. This CDR3 comprises 15 residues. The germline V gene encodes CDR1 SQVTM and CDR2 ANQGSEA.

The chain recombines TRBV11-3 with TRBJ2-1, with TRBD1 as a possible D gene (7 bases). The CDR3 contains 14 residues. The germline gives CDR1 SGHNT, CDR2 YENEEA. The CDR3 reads CISSPGQEGNEQFF. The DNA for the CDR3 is TGTATCAGCAGCCCCGGACAGGAGGGCAATGAGCAGTTCTTC.

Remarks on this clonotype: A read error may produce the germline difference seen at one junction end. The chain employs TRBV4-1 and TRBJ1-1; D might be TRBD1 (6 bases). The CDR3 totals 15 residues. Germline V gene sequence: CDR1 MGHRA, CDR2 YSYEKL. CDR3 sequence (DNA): TGCGCCAGCAGCCCGCAACAGGGTGTGAACTCTGAAGCTTTCTTT. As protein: CASSPQQGVNSEAFF.